These 31 T cell receptor beta chains came from one sample sequenced in a study of blood T cell repertoires in COVID-19. The repertoire was sequenced with immunoSEQ multiplex PCR; TCRdb's copy has only in-frame clones and lacks some. The table shows 200,000 to 300,000 clones, with 70% to 90% occurring only once. The sequenced material came from PBMCs or T cells enriched from blood (not recorded which). The receptors come from a man in his fifties who had been exposed to COVID-19.

This chain joins TRBV18 and TRBJ2-7; D perhaps matches TRBD2 (5 bases). This CDR3 has 14 residues. Per germline, CDR1 KGHSH and CDR2 LQKENI. With 6 bases removed from V and 0 bases from J, the gap between germline ends came to 12 bases. CDR3 region: CASSVGLTSYEQYF. CDR3 sequence (DNA): TGTGCCAGCTCCGTAGGACTGACCTCCTACGAGCAGTACTTC. Full variable domain (outside the CDR3, taken from reference TRBV18 and TRBJ2-7): NAGVMQNPRHLVRRRGQEARLRCSPMKGHSHVYWYRQLPEEGLKFMVYLQKENIIDESGMPKERFSAEFPKEGPSILRIQQVVRGDSAAYFCASSVGLTSYEQYFGPGTRLTVT.

The chain joins TRBV28 to TRBJ2-5, with TRBD1 matching over 7 bases. V lost 6 bases, J lost 3 bases, and 10 bases stayed unmatched. CDR1 and CDR2 from the germline V gene are MDHEN and SYDVKM. CDR3 size: 15 residues. CDR3 in DNA: TGTGCCAGCAGATCATCGGACAGGAGGAAAGAGACCCAGTACTTC. This gives the protein CASRSSDRRKETQYF.

The chain links TRBV5-1 to TRBJ2-1; no clear D gene. Germline values: CDR1 SGHRS, CDR2 YFSETQ. The V end was cut by 0 bases, the J end by 1 base, with 11 bases between. The CDR3 length is 16 residues. The CDR3 DNA reads as TGCGCCAGCAGCTTGGGAGTCAGGATGTCCTACAATGAGCAGTTCTTC. Residues: CASSLGVRMSYNEQFF.

This chain joins TRBV2 and TRBJ1-5; no definite D call. Trimming cost V 6 bases and J 7 bases, with 13 bases left between them. The CDR3 is made up of 13 amino acids. CDR1 is SNHLY and CDR2 is FYNNEI in the germline V gene. CDR3 bases: TGTGCCAGCAGCGCCGAACTCCGACAGCCCCAGCATTTT. This encodes CASSAELRQPQHF.

The V and J genes are TRBV5-5 and TRBJ2-7; a weak D match, TRBD1 (5 bases). V was trimmed by 2 bases and J by 5 bases, leaving 14 bases between them. Germline V gene sequence: CDR1 SGHKS, CDR2 YYEKEE (reference sequence). The CDR3 sequence is 14 residues long. DNA of the CDR3: TGTGCCAGCAGCTTTTTCCAGGGTAGCCACGAGCAGTACGTC. It is translated as CASSFFQGSHEQYV.

This chain uses TRBV5-1 with TRBJ2-5, with TRBD2 as a possible D gene (7 bases). With 2 bases removed from V and 4 bases from J, the gap between germline ends came to 12 bases. Germline V gene data show CDR1 as SGHRS and CDR2 as YFSETQ. The CDR3 is 14 amino acids. The CDR3 coding sequence is TGCGCCAGCAGCTTAAGGGGGGGCCCAGAGACCCAGTACTTC. Translating it yields CASSLRGGPETQYF.

V is TRBV19 and J is TRBJ2-7; maybe TRBD1 (6 bases). The CDR3 consists of 14 residues. Per the germline V gene, CDR1 is LNHDA and CDR2 is SQIVND (reference sequence). The DNA of the CDR3 is TGTGTCAGCTCGGAACCGGGACACGAGCACGAGCAGTACGTC. Translated: CVSSEPGHEHEQYV.

The J gene is TRBJ2-5, the V gene TRBV7-2, with TRBD2 matching 11 bases. CDR3 length equals 16 residues. Germline trimming cut 6 bases from V and 5 bases from J; bases unmatched to any gene: 11. Germline V gene sequence: CDR1 SGHTA, CDR2 FQGNSA. This CDR3 reads CASSPQLAGVSETQYF. DNA for the CDR3: TGTGCCAGCAGTCCCCAACTAGCGGGAGTAAGTGAGACCCAGTACTTC.

The CDR3 DNA sequence: TGTGCCAGCAGCGGACAGATTAATGAAAAACTGTTTTTT. This gives the protein CASSGQINEKLFF. The chain is built from TRBV25-1 and TRBJ1-4, with D possibly being TRBD1 (6 bases). Germline V gives CDR1 MGHDK, CDR2 SYGVNS. V was trimmed by 6 bases and J by 4 bases, leaving 9 bases between them. The CDR3 length is 13 residues.

The V gene is TRBV28, the J gene TRBJ1-3; TRBD1 aligns across 7 bases. Per germline, CDR1 MDHEN and CDR2 SYDVKM. The V segment lost 3 bases and the J segment 7 bases; nucleotides outside the gene matches: 9. The CDR3 is 15 amino acids. The CDR3 DNA reads TGTGCCAGCAGTTTGCCCGGGGACAGTCGGAACACCATATATTTT. Translating it yields CASSLPGDSRNTIYF. The whole variable domain, filled in from reference TRBV28 and TRBJ1-3, reads DVKVTQSSRYLVKRTGEKVFLECVQDMDHENMFWYRQDPGLGLRLIYFSYDVKMKEKGDIPEGYSVSREKKERFSLILESASTNQTSMYLCASSLPGDSRNTIYFGEGSWLTVV.

The rearrangement uses TRBV9 and TRBJ1-1, with 7 bases identical to TRBD1. Per germline, CDR1 SGDLS and CDR2 YYNGEE. This CDR3 has 15 residues. V shed 4 bases, J shed 7 bases, and the junction held 13 bases outside the gene matches. CDR3 amino acids: CASSKGHGTANEAFF. The CDR3 DNA reads as TGTGCCAGCAGCAAAGGACACGGGACAGCCAATGAAGCTTTCTTT.

DNA of the CDR3: TGCGCCAGCAGCTTGGAAGGCGGACTCTACAATGAGCAGTTCTTC. Translated, it gives CASSLEGGLYNEQFF. This rearrangement joins TRBV5-1 to TRBJ2-1, with a weak D call TRBD2 (5 bases). Between the trimmed V and J ends, which lost 0 bases and 3 bases, there was a span of 10 bases. Germline CDR1 reads SGHRS; CDR2 reads YFSETQ. The CDR3 has 15 amino acids.

The chain couples TRBV2 to TRBJ1-1, with D hard to call. V shed 5 bases and J shed 4 bases, with 8 bases lying between them. Germline loops: CDR1 SNHLY, CDR2 FYNNEI. The CDR3 consists of 12 residues. The DNA for the CDR3 is TGTGCCAGCAGTCCAAGAGGCACTGAAGCTTTCTTT. Amino acid sequence: CASSPRGTEAFF.

The chain couples TRBV11-2 to TRBJ2-3; 10 nucleotides match TRBD1. Germline V gives CDR1 SGHAT, CDR2 FQNNGV. The CDR3 spans 18 residues. J was trimmed by 3 bases and V by 1 base; bases with no gene match: 10. The CDR3 here is CASSLVAGTGVHTDTQYF. CDR3 DNA sequence: TGTGCCAGCAGCTTAGTAGCCGGGACAGGGGTCCATACAGATACGCAGTATTTT.

This rearrangement joins TRBV2 to TRBJ2-6, with a weak D call TRBD2 (5 bases). CDR3 size: 11 residues. From germline, CDR1 is SNHLY and CDR2 FYNNEI. Trimming took off 7 bases at V and 11 bases at J, with 9 bases between the two ends. This CDR3 reads CASIGVDVLTF. The CDR3 DNA follows: TGTGCCAGCATCGGGGTAGACGTCCTGACTTTC. Supplemented by reference TRBV2 and TRBJ2-6, the full variable domain reads EPEVTQTPSHQVTQMGQEVILRCVPISNHLYFYWYRQILGQKVEFLVSFYNNEISEKSEIFDDQFSVERPDGSNFTLKIRSTKLEDSAMYFCASIGVDVLTFGAGSRLTVL.

This clone has a single count. V gene TRBV28 combines with J gene TRBJ1-1, with TRBD1 as a possible D gene (6 bases). Germline V gene lookup returns CDR1 MDHEN and CDR2 SYDVKM. CDR3 length: 15 amino acids. V was trimmed by 6 bases and J by 6 bases, leaving 20 bases between them. The DNA of the CDR3 is TGTGCCAGCAGACATATACAGGGAGATTTACCTGAAGCTTTCTTT. Protein product: CASRHIQGDLPEAFF.

The genes are TRBV5-1 and TRBJ1-1, with D maybe TRBD1 (6 bases). The CDR3 has 14 amino acids. Trimming stripped 7 bases from V and 0 bases from J, with 13 bases between. Germline V gene lookup returns CDR1 SGHRS and CDR2 YFSETQ. Written as DNA, the CDR3 is TGCGCCAGCGGGATGACAGGAATGAACACTGAAGCTTTCTTT. Protein product: CASGMTGMNTEAFF.

The CDR3 sequence is CASSQDSRNSPLHF. CDR3 sequence (DNA): TGTGCCAGCAGCCAGGACTCAAGAAATTCACCCCTCCACTTT. The rearrangement uses TRBV5-4 and TRBJ1-6; D remains ambiguous. Trimming took off 4 bases at V and 7 bases at J, with 12 bases between the two ends. This CDR3 is 14 amino acids long. Per germline, CDR1 SGHNT and CDR2 YYREEE (reference sequence).

The V gene is TRBV9, the J gene TRBJ2-2; TRBD2 aligns across 9 bases. The CDR3 is made up of 16 amino acids. The germline CDR1 and CDR2 sequences are SGDLS and YYNGEE. Trimming removed 5 bases from V and 7 bases from J; junction bases left unmatched: 12. CDR3 bases: TGTGCCAGCAGGATTGGGGCGGGAGGGCAGAGCGGGGAGCTGTTTTTT. It yields the protein CASRIGAGGQSGELFF.

This clone appeared a single time. The rearrangement joins TRBV5-1 to TRBJ2-2, with TRBD2 identical over 9 bases. J was trimmed by 4 bases and V by 2 bases; bases with no gene match: 3. CDR3 length: 15 residues. CDR1 is SGHRS and CDR2 is YFSETQ in the germline V gene. The CDR3 is CASSFSGSSTGELFF. CDR3 DNA sequence: TGCGCCAGCAGCTTTAGCGGGAGTTCCACCGGGGAGCTGTTTTTT.

V gene TRBV9 combines with J gene TRBJ2-7; 7 bases map to TRBD1. V shed 4 bases and J 5 bases; nucleotides not matched to a gene: 12. The germline CDR1 and CDR2 sequences are SGDLS and YYNGEE. This CDR3 is 15 amino acids long. Here the CDR3 DNA reads TGTGCCAGCAGCCCCTACCTGACAGGGACCCACGAGCAGTACTTC. Translating it yields CASSPYLTGTHEQYF.

V is TRBV11-3 and J is TRBJ2-7; 10 nucleotides agree with TRBD2. The ends lost 2 bases at V and 5 bases at J; junction bases unmatched: 3. CDR3 size: 14 residues. Germline loops: CDR1 SGHNT, CDR2 YENEEA. The CDR3 protein is CASSLLAGAHEQYV. DNA for the CDR3: TGTGCCAGCAGCTTACTAGCGGGAGCTCACGAGCAGTACGTC.

The chain links TRBV4-2 to TRBJ1-1; a weak D match, TRBD1 (6 bases). The CDR3 has 16 amino acids. V was pared by 0 bases and J by 2 bases, with 13 bases between. CDR1 is LGHNA and CDR2 is YNFKEQ in the germline V gene. CDR3 loop: CASSQDQQGFNTEAFF. The CDR3 DNA is TGTGCCAGCAGCCAAGACCAACAGGGATTTAACACTGAAGCTTTCTTT.

The chain joins TRBV4-2 to TRBJ1-2; D is possibly TRBD1 (5 bases). Per germline, CDR1 LGHNA and CDR2 YNFKEQ. Trimming took 0 bases from V and 8 from J, leaving 10 bases between them. CDR3 size: 13 residues. The CDR3 nucleotides are TGTGCCAGCAGCCAAGAGTGGGGGGGAGGCTACACCTTC. Translating gives CASSQEWGGGYTF.

The chain is built from TRBV28 and TRBJ1-2, with 7 bases identical to TRBD1. V was clipped by 3 bases and J by 3 bases; unmatched bases: 4. The CDR3 length is 14 residues. In germline, CDR1 is MDHEN, CDR2 SYDVKM. The CDR3 DNA reads TGTGCCAGCAGTTTGGTGGACAGGTACTATGGCTACACCTTC. Encoded protein: CASSLVDRYYGYTF.

The J gene is TRBJ1-1, the V gene TRBV12-5; D is perhaps TRBD1 (6 bases). Germline loops: CDR1 LGHNT, CDR2 FRNRAP. The CDR3 loop spans 18 amino acids. V was pared by 7 bases and J by 3 bases, with 27 bases between. Here the CDR3 DNA reads TGTGCTAGTGTCGACCACCAGGGGTCATGGGCCCCACACACTGAAGCTTTCTTT. Residues: CASVDHQGSWAPHTEAFF.

The chain is built from TRBV21-1 and TRBJ2-3; the D call of TRBD2 is as the table states it, not checked on the DNA. TRBV21-1 is described as a pseudogene. The CDR3 is made up of 12 amino acids. CDR3 region: CASSLEADTQYF. CDR3 DNA: TGTGCCAGCAGCCTGGAGGCAGATACGCAGTATTTT.

The genes are TRBV11-2 and TRBJ1-2; 7 nucleotides match TRBD1. V was clipped by 4 bases and J by 3 bases; unmatched bases: 2. Germline-derived CDR1 and CDR2 are SGHAT and FQNNGV. CDR3 length: 13 residues. This CDR3 reads CASSSDRYYGYTF. The CDR3 region has the DNA TGTGCCAGCAGCTCGGACAGGTACTATGGCTACACCTTC.

The J gene is TRBJ1-2, the V gene TRBV30; possible D gene TRBD1, 5 bases. CDR1 is GTSNPN and CDR2 is SVGIG in the germline V gene (reference sequence). The CDR3 sequence is 16 residues long. V lost 0 bases to trimming and J lost 3 bases, with 17 bases between them. CDR3 protein: CAWSVLPPGNDYGYTF. DNA of the CDR3: TGTGCCTGGAGTGTACTACCCCCAGGGAACGACTATGGCTACACCTTC.

In regard to this clone: Other DNA sequences from this sample encode an identical CDR3 as well. The chain is built from TRBV9 and TRBJ1-1; tentative D call: TRBD1 (6 bases). V was clipped by 0 bases and J by 3 bases, with 6 bases between them. The length of the CDR3 is 13 residues. The germline gives CDR1 SGDLS, CDR2 YYNGEE. CDR3 nucleotides: TGTGCCAGCAGCGTAGGGGGGCACACTGAAGCTTTCTTT. Translation: CASSVGGHTEAFF. Combining the CDR3 with reference TRBV9 and TRBJ1-1 gives the whole variable domain DSGVTQTPKHLITATGQRVTLRCSPRSGDLSVYWYQQSLDQGLQFLIQYYNGEERAKGNILERFSAQQFPDLHSELNLSSLELGDSALYFCASSVGGHTEAFFGQGTRLTVV.

This CDR3 is CASSSIGQGVTDTQYF. CDR3 nucleotides: TGTGCCAGCAGTTCCATCGGACAGGGGGTCACAGATACGCAGTATTTT. The chain links TRBV28 to TRBJ2-3, with 10 bases lining up with TRBD1. V trimming: 4 bases; J trimming: 2 bases; junction bases outside the gene matches: 6. CDR1 is MDHEN, CDR2 SYDVKM, per germline. This CDR3 comprises 16 residues. Full variable domain (rest looked up from reference TRBV28 and TRBJ2-3): DVKVTQSSRYLVKRTGEKVFLECVQDMDHENMFWYRQDPGLGLRLIYFSYDVKMKEKGDIPEGYSVSREKKERFSLILESASTNQTSMYLCASSSIGQGVTDTQYFGPGTRLTVL.